A selection of T cell receptor beta chains follows, all from one sample in a study of vaccination and CD4 T cells after COVID-19. A single record per CDR3 protein comes from TCRdb applying MiXCR to the PCR reads. The table includes some 18,000 distinct CDR3 sequences, roughly two thirds detected once. Sample: CD4+ T cells from blood, taken after SARS-CoV-2 vaccination. The receptors were gathered from a human donor who had recovered from COVID-19. Both conserved end residues are part of each CDR3. The order of the fields is V gene, D gene, J gene, clone size, CDR3 DNA, CDR3 protein. D genes are given only for firm matches. The listing skips clone size in some rows; elsewhere it reads once, few, many or a size class.

>TRBV5-4|TRBD1|TRBJ2-5|-
TGTGCCAGCAGCTCGACCGGGACAGGACAAGAGACCCAGTACTTC
CASSSTGTGQETQYF
>TRBV12-3/TRBV12-4|-|TRBJ1-5|-
TGTGCCAGCAGTTTTGAAGGGGGAGATGGGAATCAGCCCCAGCATTTT
CASSFEGGDGNQPQHF
>TRBV6-4|-|TRBJ2-3|few
TGTGCCAGCAGTGACAGGGGAACCACAGATACGCAGTATTTT
CASSDRGTTDTQYF
>TRBV6-5|TRBD1|TRBJ1-3|-
TGTGCCAGCAGTTACTCGGGACAGAACTCTGGAAACACCATATATTTT
CASSYSGQNSGNTIYF
>TRBV12-3/TRBV12-4|TRBD1|TRBJ1-5|-
TGTGCCAGCAGCCCTGGGACAGCAAACCCCAATCAGCCCCAGCATTTT
CASSPGTANPNQPQHF
>TRBV21-1|-|TRBJ1-2|-
TGTGCCATCCAGGGTTTAAGCTATGGCTACACCTTC
CAIQGLSYGYTF
>TRBV7-2|TRBD2|TRBJ2-3|-
TGTGCCAGCAGCCGGAGAGCGGGATTCGGTACGCAGTATTTT
CASSRRAGFGTQYF
>TRBV30|-|TRBJ1-1|-
TGTGCCTGGAGTGTATACGGGCAGGGAAACACTGAAGCTTTCTTT
CAWSVYGQGNTEAFF
>TRBV15|-|TRBJ2-7|few
TGTGCCACCAGCAGCGGCCTACTAGGGGGTACCTACGAGCAGTACTTC
CATSSGLLGGTYEQYF
>TRBV28|TRBD2|TRBJ2-3|-
TGTGCCAGCAGTCTTGGCCTGACTAGCGGGGGCACAGATACGCAGTATTTT
CASSLGLTSGGTDTQYF
>TRBV7-8|-|TRBJ1-1|-
TGTGCCAGCAGCTTAGGGAGAAACACTGAAGCTTTCTTT
CASSLGRNTEAFF
>TRBV6-2/TRBV6-3|-|TRBJ2-2|-
TGTGCCACCATTAGCGAGGACAGAACCGGGGAGCTGTTTTTT
CATISEDRTGELFF
>TRBV20-1|TRBD2|TRBJ2-2|-
TGCAGTGCTAGCACGGGGGGGGGAGTCGGCACCGGGGAGCTGTTTTTT
CSASTGGGVGTGELFF
>TRBV20-1|-|TRBJ2-5|-
TGCAGCCCGAGGGGCAGGACGGAGACCCAGTACTTC
CSPRGRTETQYF
>TRBV11-2|-|TRBJ2-1|-
TGTGCCAGCAGCTTACTTGTGTTACGCAATGAGCAGTTCTTC
CASSLLVLRNEQFF
>TRBV2|TRBD1|TRBJ1-5|few
TGTGCCAGCAGTGTAGGGACAGGACAGAGGAATCAGCCCCAGCATTTT
CASSVGTGQRNQPQHF
>TRBV12-3/TRBV12-4|-|TRBJ2-3|-
TGTGCCAGCAGTTTCGGGACGGGAGACTATGTCACAGATACGCAGTATTTT
CASSFGTGDYVTDTQYF
>TRBV2|-|TRBJ1-1|few
TGTGCCAGCAGTGGGGGCTTGAACACTGAAGCTTTCTTT
CASSGGLNTEAFF
>TRBV6-5|-|TRBJ1-2|few
TGTGCCAGCGTTACGTCCTACTCTAACTATGGCTACACCTTC
CASVTSYSNYGYTF
>TRBV5-1|TRBD1|TRBJ2-7|-
TGCGCCAGCAGCCCGGGGACAGTCTACGAGCAGTACTTC
CASSPGTVYEQYF
>TRBV28|-|TRBJ2-7|-
TGTGCCAGCAGTTTACCTTCCGTGGGGTGGGGCGAGCAGTACTTC
CASSLPSVGWGEQYF
>TRBV6-1|-|TRBJ1-6|-
TGTGCCAGCAGTCTCGATGGCGGGGGGCCTTTTAATTCACCCCTCCACTTT
CASSLDGGGPFNSPLHF
>TRBV7-2|TRBD1|TRBJ1-1|-
TGTGCCAGCAGCCCCGACAGGGTGGGTGAAGCTTTCTTT
CASSPDRVGEAFF
>TRBV2|-|TRBJ1-5|few
TGTGCCAGCAGTGTCCAGCTTAGCAATCAGCCCCAGCATTTT
CASSVQLSNQPQHF
>TRBV30|-|TRBJ2-1|-
TGTGCCTGGAGATGGGGCTCCTACAATGAGCAGTTCTTC
CAWRWGSYNEQFF
>TRBV20-1|-|TRBJ2-5|few
TGCAGTGGGGGTGGGAGTTGGGAAGAGACCCAGTACTTC
CSGGGSWEETQYF
>TRBV20-1|TRBD1|TRBJ1-1|-
TGCAGTGCATCCGGACAGGGAGCGGGGAACACTGAAGCTTTCTTT
CSASGQGAGNTEAFF
>TRBV6-1|-|TRBJ2-1|-
TGTGCCAGCAGTGAAAACTGGAGGCCCAATGAGCAGTTCTTC
CASSENWRPNEQFF
>TRBV20-1|TRBD2|TRBJ2-1|-
TGCAGTGCTAGAGAGCGAGGACTAGCCAACAATGAGCAGTTCTTC
CSARERGLANNEQFF
>TRBV5-1|-|TRBJ1-2|-
TGCGCCAGCAGCTCACAGGTTGGCTATGGCTACACCTTC
CASSSQVGYGYTF
>TRBV2|TRBD2|TRBJ2-1|once
TGTGCCAGCAGTCCCGAACCTAGCGGGAGGGCCAATGAGCAGTTCTTC
CASSPEPSGRANEQFF
>TRBV20-1|TRBD1|TRBJ2-5|-
TGCAGTGCGTCGGGACAGGTTCAAGAGACCCAGTACTTC
CSASGQVQETQYF
>TRBV2|TRBD1|TRBJ1-5|few
TGTGCCAGCAGATACGGACAGGGAAGACAGCCCCAGCATTTT
CASRYGQGRQPQHF
>TRBV7-6|TRBD1|TRBJ1-1|-
TGTGCCAGCAGCTCTCGACAGGGGGCGAACACTGAAGCTTTCTTT
CASSSRQGANTEAFF
>TRBV4-1|-|TRBJ1-2|-
TGCGCCAGCAGCCGAAGTTTCGCAGGCAGTAACTATGGCTACACCTTC
CASSRSFAGSNYGYTF
>TRBV20-1|-|TRBJ1-2|-
TGCAGTGCTAGAGATCACACGGTGGGCTATGGCTACACCTTC
CSARDHTVGYGYTF
>TRBV15|TRBD1|TRBJ2-7|few
TGTGCCAGTTGCCGGGACAGGGGCTACGAGCAGTACTTC
CASCRDRGYEQYF
>TRBV11-2|-|TRBJ2-3|-
TGTGCCAGCAGCCCCGTCGGGTTGGCCGGGAGCACAGATACGCAGTATTTT
CASSPVGLAGSTDTQYF
>TRBV5-1|TRBD2|TRBJ2-5|once
TGCGCCAGCAGCGTCACTACTAGCGGACAGAAGGGGACCCAGTACTTC
CASSVTTSGQKGTQYF
>TRBV28|TRBD1|TRBJ1-2|-
TGTGCCAGCAGTCCGCAACAGGGGCTCTATGGCTACACCTTC
CASSPQQGLYGYTF
>TRBV7-2|TRBD2|TRBJ2-7|-
TGTGCCAGCAATAACGGGAGGGATGAGCGAGAGCAGTACTTC
CASNNGRDEREQYF
>TRBV20-1|-|TRBJ1-2|-
TGCAGTGCTAGAGACGAAGAGGGGGTCTATGGCTACACCTTC
CSARDEEGVYGYTF
>TRBV19|-|TRBJ1-3|-
TGTGCCAGTAGGCCTTCTTTCGGACCGCGTGGAAACACCATATATTTT
CASRPSFGPRGNTIYF
>TRBV19|-|TRBJ1-2|-
TGTGCCAGTAGTCGGCCCCTCGGAAACTATGGCTACACCTTC
CASSRPLGNYGYTF
>TRBV6-5|-|TRBJ1-1|-
TGTGCCAGCAGTTACGGGCACAGGGTGAACACTGAAGCTTTCTTT
CASSYGHRVNTEAFF
>TRBV20-1|-|TRBJ2-7|-
TGCAGTGCCCTGGGGGCTAGCGCCTCCTACGAGCAGTACTTC
CSALGASASYEQYF
>TRBV28|TRBD1|TRBJ1-1|-
TGTGCCAGCAGTCCATATATTACCCTGGACAGGGGGTTCTACACTGAAGCTTTCTTT
CASSPYITLDRGFYTEAFF
>TRBV20-1|TRBD1|TRBJ1-6|-
TGCAGTGCCAGAATCTCGGACAGGGTGACTTCACCCCTCCACTTT
CSARISDRVTSPLHF
>TRBV7-3|-|TRBJ2-1|few
TGTGCCAGCAGCTTAATCGGGAGTTCCTACAATGAGCAGTTCTTC
CASSLIGSSYNEQFF
>TRBV30|-|TRBJ1-5|-
TGTGCCTGGAGTGGTGGGGATGGCCAGCCCCAGCATTTT
CAWSGGDGQPQHF
>TRBV27|-|TRBJ1-5|-
TGTGCCAGCAGTTTACGGGCAAAGAGCAATCAGCCCCAGCATTTT
CASSLRAKSNQPQHF
>TRBV2|TRBD1|TRBJ2-7|-
TGTGCCAGCAGCGGACAGGCCTCCTACGAGCAGTACTTC
CASSGQASYEQYF
>TRBV7-3|-|TRBJ2-2|-
TGTGCCAGCAGCTTAACAACTACCGGGGAGCTGTTTTTT
CASSLTTTGELFF
>TRBV28|TRBD2|TRBJ2-1|-
TGTGCCAGCAGTCAGCTAGCGGGGTCGAGCTCCTACAATGAGCAGTTCTTC
CASSQLAGSSSYNEQFF
>TRBV7-9|TRBD1|TRBJ1-6|-
TGTGCCAGCAGCTCCGGGACAGGGTTTTATAGTTCACCCCTCCACTTT
CASSSGTGFYSSPLHF
>TRBV15|-|TRBJ1-6|-
TGTGCCACCAGCAGAGGCGGGCTTTGGCTTGATTCACCCCTCCACTTT
CATSRGGLWLDSPLHF
>TRBV2|-|TRBJ1-5|-
TGTGCCAGCAGTGGGAACTGGGATAGCAATCAGCCCCAGCATTTT
CASSGNWDSNQPQHF
>TRBV7-9|TRBD2|TRBJ2-7|-
TGTGCCAGCAGCTTAGACGGGGGTAGGGGCGGGAGCTACGAGCAGTACTTC
CASSLDGGRGGSYEQYF
>TRBV20-1|TRBD2|TRBJ2-1|few
TGCAGTGCTCAACCCGGACTAGCGGGATACAATGAGCAGTTCTTC
CSAQPGLAGYNEQFF